The sequence of this TCR beta chain was determined in a study of CD8 T cells in ankylosing spondylitis. Study findings and constraints: A motif in TCR beta, a set of under 10 highly homologous variants, appeared characteristic of ankylosing spondylitis blood.

This clonotype appeared many times. No antigen is known for it. TCRdb called the 5' RACE reads again in MiXCR, with one record for every CDR3 protein. The profile shows 450,000 to 550,000 distinct CDR3 sequences, roughly 5.2% of them singletons. The material sequenced was blood, either unsorted or a sorted T cell fraction (not recorded which). This clonotype originated in a male donor with ankylosing spondylitis.

CDR3 sequence: CASSLSGASYGYTF. As DNA, the CDR3 is TGTGCCAGCAGCTTATCGGGGGCCTCTTATGGCTACACCTTC. The chain links TRBV7-9 to TRBJ1-2; tentative D call: TRBD1 (6 bases). V gave up 2 bases and J gave up 5 bases, with 12 bases separating them. Per the germline V gene, CDR1 is SEHNR and CDR2 is FQNEAQ (reference sequence). The CDR3 contains 14 residues.